This record looks at one TCR beta chain sequence and its context. The antigen is not known. The data stem from a study of shared clonotypes between healthy human individuals. Germline V gene data show CDR1 as MDHEN and CDR2 as SYDVKM. J lost 1 base, V lost 3 bases, and 1 base had no gene match. The length of the CDR3 is 15 residues. Broader study findings: Non-shared clonotypes had lower generation probabilities than those shared by all four donors.

TCRdb's copy holds only in-frame clones and misses some; the assay was immunoSEQ multiplex PCR. This sample yields approximately 2.5 million clones, of which 80% to 95% are seen a single time; about 0.38% belongs to the top ten. The sample comprised naive CD4+ T cells from PBMCs. Subset denoted: CD45RA+ positively selected. The chain couples TRBV28 to TRBJ2-1; 9 positions agree with TRBD2. The receptor was isolated from a man between 18 and 35 years old in good health. Some clones in this sample may be carry-over from other donors' samples. In DNA form, the CDR3 reads TGTGCCAGCAGTTTCACTAGCGGGTCCTACAATGAGCAGTTCTTC. Translating it yields CASSFTSGSYNEQFF.